This entry lists 9 T cell receptor beta chains sequenced from one sample in a study of identical twins. Each CDR3 protein gets one entry after TCRdb re-called the 5' RACE reads with MiXCR. The sample has 550,000 to 800,000 distinct CDR3 sequences, less than 9% seen once; the top ten hold 1.6%. These data were also reused for a study on yellow fever vaccine responses in identical twins.

Sample: PBMCs. The receptors originated from a woman under 30 in good health.

The chain joins TRBV28 to TRBJ2-2, with unresolved D. CDR3 length equals 13 residues. V was shortened by 9 bases and J by 7 bases, with 15 bases between the two germline ends. The germline V gene has CDR1 MDHEN and CDR2 SYDVKM. The CDR3 DNA is TGTGCCAGTATAACCCGACGGATCGGGGAGCTGTTTTTT. Protein: CASITRRIGELFF.

In this sample, this clonotype turned up many times. J is TRBJ1-1 and V is TRBV27, with D possibly being TRBD1 (5 bases). The CDR3 runs to 15 residues. The germline gives CDR1 MNHEY, CDR2 SMNVEV (reference sequence). V lost 3 bases to trimming and J lost 3 bases, with 14 bases between them. CDR3 nucleotides: TGTGCCAGCAGTTTGTATCCAGGGCCGGACACTGAAGCTTTCTTT. Its translation: CASSLYPGPDTEAFF.

This clonotype was recorded a few times. The chain links TRBV4-2 to TRBJ2-5, with 12 nucleotides matching TRBD2. CDR3 size: 16 residues. CDR1 is LGHNA, CDR2 YNFKEQ, per germline. J lost 7 bases, V lost 3 bases, and 9 bases had no gene match. The CDR3 sequence is CASSQDGLAGIGTQYF. In DNA form, the CDR3 reads TGTGCCAGCAGCCAGGACGGACTAGCGGGGATAGGGACCCAGTACTTC.

This clonotype turned up a few times. J is TRBJ2-1 and V is TRBV4-1; TRBD1 matches 9 bases. CDR3 length equals 17 residues. J was trimmed by 6 bases and V by 1 base; bases with no gene match: 10. The germline V gene has CDR1 MGHRA and CDR2 YSYEKL. The CDR3 DNA reads TGCGCCAGCAGCCAAGTGTGGGGACAGGGAGAAGCCAATGAGCAGTTCTTC. As protein: CASSQVWGQGEANEQFF.

This clonotype was counted ten times or more. This chain connects TRBV28 to TRBJ2-7; D may be TRBD2 (6 bases). The CDR3 contains 14 residues. The germline gives CDR1 MDHEN, CDR2 SYDVKM. Trimming took 4 bases from V and 2 from J, leaving 12 bases between them. The CDR3 DNA reads TGTGCCAGCAGTTCGAGACTAGTGGCCTACGAGCAGTACTTC. This gives the protein CASSSRLVAYEQYF.

Regarding this clonotype: A much larger clonotype is one base distant, so this may be a read error. The V call is TRBV6-5, the J call TRBJ2-2; 10 bases are a match to TRBD2. This CDR3 comprises 15 residues. The germline gives CDR1 MNHEY, CDR2 SVGAGI. The CDR3 DNA is TGTGCCACCAGTTACGAGCGGGGGGGCTCCGGGGAGCTGTTTTTT. It is translated as CATSYERGGSGELFF.

This clonotype has a count of ten or more. J is TRBJ2-7 and V is TRBV2; D perhaps matches TRBD1 (6 bases). V lost 0 bases and J lost 5, with 14 bases in between. Germline assignment: CDR1 SNHLY and CDR2 FYNNEI. The CDR3 is 15 amino acids. CDR3 in amino acids: CASSEAAQGFHEQYV. The CDR3 region has the DNA TGTGCCAGCAGTGAAGCCGCGCAGGGGTTCCACGAGCAGTACGTC.

Only a few counts were recorded for this clonotype. This chain joins TRBV20-1 and TRBJ2-7, with a possible D match to TRBD2 (6 bases). This CDR3 has 14 residues. Germline CDR1 is DFQATT and CDR2 is SNEGSKA (reference sequence). Trimming shortened V by 3 bases and J by 3 bases, and 15 bases separated the two germline ends. The CDR3, as DNA: TGCAGTGCTAGGGGGGGTTTGTCAGACTACGAGCAGTACGTC. Its protein product is CSARGGLSDYEQYV.

In its sample, this clonotype was seen many times. The V call is TRBV5-1, the J call TRBJ1-1; D gene uncertain. The CDR3 covers 14 residues. The ends were cut back, 2 bases at V and 2 bases at J, with 10 bases in the middle. CDR1 is SGHRS and CDR2 is YFSETQ in the germline V gene. Here the CDR3 DNA reads TGCGCCAGCAGCTTAGGATCGTCCAACACTGAAGCTTTCTTT. Translating gives CASSLGSSNTEAFF.